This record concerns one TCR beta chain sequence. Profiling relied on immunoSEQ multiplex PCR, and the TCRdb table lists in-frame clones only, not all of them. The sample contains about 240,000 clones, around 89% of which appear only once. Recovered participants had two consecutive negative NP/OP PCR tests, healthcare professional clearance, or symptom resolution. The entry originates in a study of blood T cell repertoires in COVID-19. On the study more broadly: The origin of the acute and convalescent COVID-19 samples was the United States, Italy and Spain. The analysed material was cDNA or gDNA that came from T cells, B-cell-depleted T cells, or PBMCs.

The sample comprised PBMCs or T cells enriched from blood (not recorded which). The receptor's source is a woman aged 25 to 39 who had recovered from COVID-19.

CDR3 nucleotides: TGTGCCAGTAGTATCCTAGCGGGAAGCTTTGGCACAGATACGCAGTATTTT. Amino acids: CASSILAGSFGTDTQYF. V and J are TRBV19 and TRBJ2-3; TRBD2 matches at 9 bases. This CDR3 comprises 17 residues. Looked up from germline, CDR1 is LNHDA and CDR2 is SQIVND (reference sequence). V gave up 3 bases and J gave up 1 base; unmatched junction bases: 8.